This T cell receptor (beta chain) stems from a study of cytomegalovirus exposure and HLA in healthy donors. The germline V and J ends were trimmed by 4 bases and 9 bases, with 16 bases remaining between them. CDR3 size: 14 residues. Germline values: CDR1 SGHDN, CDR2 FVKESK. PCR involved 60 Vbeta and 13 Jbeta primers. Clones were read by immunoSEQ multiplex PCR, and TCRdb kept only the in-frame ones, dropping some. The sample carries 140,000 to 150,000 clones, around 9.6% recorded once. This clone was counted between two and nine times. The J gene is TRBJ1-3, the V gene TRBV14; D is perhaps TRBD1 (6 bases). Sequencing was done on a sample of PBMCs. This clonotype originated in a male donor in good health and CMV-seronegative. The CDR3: CASSPRQVGTTIYF. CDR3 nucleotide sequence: TGTGCCAGCAGCCCCCGACAGGTTGGGACCACCATATATTTT.